Included here is one T cell receptor beta chain sequence, with context. The sample comes from a study of T-cell memory formation after mild COVID-19. V lost 4 bases, J lost 6 bases, and 14 bases lay in between. Germline values: CDR1 SGDLS, CDR2 YYNGEE. This CDR3 region has 14 residues. TCRdb ran MiXCR on the 5' RACE reads and lists one entry per CDR3 protein. The sample records around 49,000 distinct CDR3 sequences, 27% being singletons. The clonotype was recovered from a man younger than 35 who had mild COVID-19 (a few samples of this study predate the infection). Cell type and time point are not known. What was sequenced was PBMCs or a T cell subset sorted from them (not recorded which). This rearrangement joins TRBV9 to TRBJ2-1; D tentatively reads TRBD1 or TRBD2 (5 bases each). CDR3: CASSSRDPLNEQFF. CDR3 bases: TGTGCCAGCAGCTCACGGGACCCCCTCAATGAGCAGTTCTTC.